A selection of T cell receptor beta chains follows, all from one sample in a study of blood T cell repertoires in COVID-19. The protocol was immunoSEQ multiplex PCR, while the TCRdb copy is restricted to in-frame clones and leaves out a portion. The sample lists about 53,000 clones, 82% occurring once. The material sequenced was peripheral blood. The receptors originated from a woman aged 60-75 years with acute or convalescent COVID-19. The CDR3 runs from the conserved cysteine through the conserved F or W. A D gene is named only where the DNA matches it firmly. The size of a clone is reported for some rows only, either as once, few or many, or as a class for expanded clones.

>TRBJ1-1|TRBV5-1|.|.
TGCGCCAGCAGCGGGAAACAGGGTGTCCCGACTGAAGCTTTCTTT
CASSGKQGVPTEAFF
>TRBJ1-2|TRBV3-1/TRBV3-2|few|.
TGTGCCAGCAGCCAAGACAGGGGAACCCACTATGGCTACACCTTC
CASSQDRGTHYGYTF
>TRBJ1-3|TRBV19|.|.
TGTGCCAGTAGTTCCAACACCGTCTCTGGAAACACCATATATTTT
CASSSNTVSGNTIYF
>TRBJ1-4|TRBV28|once|.
TGTGCCAGCAGTTGGTTGGGGAAAACAGGGACTACAACTAATGAAAAACTGTTTTTT
CASSWLGKTGTTTNEKLFF
>TRBJ2-6|TRBV5-6|.|.
TGTGCCAGCAGCTTTATCTCCTCTGGGGCCAACGTCCTGACTTTC
CASSFISSGANVLTF
>TRBJ2-4|TRBV29-1|.|TRBD2
TGCAGCGTTGAAGATTCAAGCGGGAGATTCATTCAGTACTTC
CSVEDSSGRFIQYF
>TRBJ2-2|TRBV11-3|.|TRBD2
TGTGCCAGCAGCCTGATTAGCGGGACCAGCGGGGAGCTGTTTTTT
CASSLISGTSGELFF
>TRBJ2-3|TRBV2|.|.
TGTGCCAGCAGTGAAGCAACAGGAGTCCCCCATTTCACAGATACGCAGTATTTT
CASSEATGVPHFTDTQYF
>TRBJ1-1|TRBV7-3|.|.
TGTGCCAGCAGCTCCGGGAGGGGGAACACTGAAGCTTTCTTT
CASSSGRGNTEAFF
>TRBJ2-7|TRBV27|.|TRBD2
TGTGCCAGCAGTGGATACGGGACTAGCGGGAGTTGGGTGCAGTACTTC
CASSGYGTSGSWVQYF
>TRBJ2-5|TRBV5-1|.|.
TGCGCCAGCAGCTCTGGTCCCCAGGGTGACCAGGAGACCCAGTACTTC
CASSSGPQGDQETQYF
>TRBJ1-5|TRBV5-8|few|.
TGTGCCAGCAGCTTGGTATATGGGCAGGGGATCCAGCCCCAGCATTTT
CASSLVYGQGIQPQHF
>TRBJ2-3|TRBV27|.|TRBD2
TGTGCCAGCAACAGACTAGCAGCTAGCACAGATACGCAGTATTTT
CASNRLAASTDTQYF